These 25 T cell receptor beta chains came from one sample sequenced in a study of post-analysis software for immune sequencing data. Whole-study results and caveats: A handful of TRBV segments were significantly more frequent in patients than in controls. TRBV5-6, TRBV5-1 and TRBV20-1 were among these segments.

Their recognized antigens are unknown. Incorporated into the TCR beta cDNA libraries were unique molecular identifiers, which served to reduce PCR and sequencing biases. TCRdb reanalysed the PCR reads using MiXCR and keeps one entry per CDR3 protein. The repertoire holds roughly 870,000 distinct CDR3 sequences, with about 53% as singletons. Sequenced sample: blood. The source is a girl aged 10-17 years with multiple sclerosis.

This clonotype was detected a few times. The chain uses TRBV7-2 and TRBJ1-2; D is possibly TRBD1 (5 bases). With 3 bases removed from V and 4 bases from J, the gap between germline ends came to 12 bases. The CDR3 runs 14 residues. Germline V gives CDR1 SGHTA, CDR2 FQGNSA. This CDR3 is CASSFQGAVYGYTF. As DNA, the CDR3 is TGTGCCAGCAGCTTCCAAGGGGCGGTCTATGGCTACACCTTC.

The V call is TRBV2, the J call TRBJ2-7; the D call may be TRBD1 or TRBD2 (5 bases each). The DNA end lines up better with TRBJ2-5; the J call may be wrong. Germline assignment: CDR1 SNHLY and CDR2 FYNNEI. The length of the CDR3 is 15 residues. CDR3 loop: CASSEGPYAGETQYF. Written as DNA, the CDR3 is TGTGCCAGCAGTGAGGGACCGTATGCAGGGGAGACCCAGTACTTC.

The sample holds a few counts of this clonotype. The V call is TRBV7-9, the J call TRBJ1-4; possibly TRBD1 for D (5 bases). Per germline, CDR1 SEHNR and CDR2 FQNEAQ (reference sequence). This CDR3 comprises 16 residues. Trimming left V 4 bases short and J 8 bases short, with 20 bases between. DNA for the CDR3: TGTGCCAGCAGCTACACAGCCGGGACGGAGGTCGAAAAACTGTTTTTT. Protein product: CASSYTAGTEVEKLFF.

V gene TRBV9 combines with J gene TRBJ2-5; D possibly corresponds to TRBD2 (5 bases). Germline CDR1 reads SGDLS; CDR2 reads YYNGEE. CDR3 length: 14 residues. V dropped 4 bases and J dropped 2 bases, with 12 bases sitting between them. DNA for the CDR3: TGTGCCAGCAGCCAACGGACTCGGCAAGAGACCCAGTACTTC. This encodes CASSQRTRQETQYF. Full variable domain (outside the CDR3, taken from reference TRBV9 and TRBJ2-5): DSGVTQTPKHLITATGQRVTLRCSPRSGDLSVYWYQQSLDQGLQFLIQYYNGEERAKGNILERFSAQQFPDLHSELNLSSLELGDSALYFCASSQRTRQETQYFGPGTRLLVL.

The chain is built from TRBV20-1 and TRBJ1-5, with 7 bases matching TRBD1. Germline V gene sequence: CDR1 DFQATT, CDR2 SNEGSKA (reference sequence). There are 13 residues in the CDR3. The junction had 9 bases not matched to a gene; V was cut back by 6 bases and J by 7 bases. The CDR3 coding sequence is TGCAGTGCCCACACCAGGGGGATCCAGCCCCAGCATTTT. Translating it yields CSAHTRGIQPQHF.

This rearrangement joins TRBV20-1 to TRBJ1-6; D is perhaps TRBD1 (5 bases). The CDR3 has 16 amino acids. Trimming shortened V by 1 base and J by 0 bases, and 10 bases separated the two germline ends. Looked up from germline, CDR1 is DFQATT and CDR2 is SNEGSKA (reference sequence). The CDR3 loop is CSARVGEGSYNSPLHF. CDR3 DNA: TGCAGTGCTAGAGTGGGGGAAGGCTCCTATAATTCACCCCTCCACTTT.

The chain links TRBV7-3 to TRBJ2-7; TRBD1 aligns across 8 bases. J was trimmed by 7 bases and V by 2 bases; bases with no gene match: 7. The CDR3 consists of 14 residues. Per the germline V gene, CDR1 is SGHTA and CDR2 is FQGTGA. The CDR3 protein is CASSLRQGAGEQYF. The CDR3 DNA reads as TGTGCCAGCAGCTTACGGCAGGGGGCTGGGGAGCAGTACTTC.

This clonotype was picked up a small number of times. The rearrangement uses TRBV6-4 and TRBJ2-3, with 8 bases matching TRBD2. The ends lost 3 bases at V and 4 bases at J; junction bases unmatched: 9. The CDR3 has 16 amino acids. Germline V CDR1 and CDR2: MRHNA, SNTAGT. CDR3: CASSDRAGVSPDTQYF. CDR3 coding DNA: TGTGCCAGCAGTGATAGAGCGGGGGTGAGTCCAGATACGCAGTATTTT.

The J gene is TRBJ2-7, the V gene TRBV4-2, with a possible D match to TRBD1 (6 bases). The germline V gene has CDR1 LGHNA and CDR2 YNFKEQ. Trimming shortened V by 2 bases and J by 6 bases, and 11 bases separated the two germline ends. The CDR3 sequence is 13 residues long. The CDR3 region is CASSQTGFGEQYF. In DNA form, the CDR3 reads TGTGCCAGCAGCCAAACAGGGTTCGGCGAGCAGTACTTC.

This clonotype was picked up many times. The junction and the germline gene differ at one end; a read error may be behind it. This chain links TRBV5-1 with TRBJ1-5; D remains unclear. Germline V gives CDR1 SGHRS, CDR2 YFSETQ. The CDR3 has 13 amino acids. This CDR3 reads CASSLGPNQPQHF. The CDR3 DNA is TGTGCCAGCAGTTTAGGGCCGAATCAGCCCCAGCATTTT. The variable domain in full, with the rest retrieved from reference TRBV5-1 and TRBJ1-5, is KAGVTQTPRYLIKTRGQQVTLSCSPISGHRSVSWYQQTPGQGLQFLFEYFSETQRNKGNFPGRFSGRQFSNSRSEMNVSTLELGDSALYLCASSLGPNQPQHFGDGTRLSIL.

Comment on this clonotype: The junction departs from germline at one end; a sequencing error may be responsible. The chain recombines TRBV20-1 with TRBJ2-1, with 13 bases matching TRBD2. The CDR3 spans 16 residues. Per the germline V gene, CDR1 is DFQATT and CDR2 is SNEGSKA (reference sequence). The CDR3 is CSARDRLAGGYGERFF. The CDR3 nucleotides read TGCAGTGCTAGAGATAGACTAGCGGGGGGCTATGGTGAGCGGTTCTTC.

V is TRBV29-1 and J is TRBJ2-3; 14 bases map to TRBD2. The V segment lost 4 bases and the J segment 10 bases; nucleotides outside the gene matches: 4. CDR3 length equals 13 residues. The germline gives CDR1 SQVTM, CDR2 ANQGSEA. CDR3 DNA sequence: TGCAGCGTTGGGGGACTAGCGGGAGAGGCGCAGTATTTT. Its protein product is CSVGGLAGEAQYF.

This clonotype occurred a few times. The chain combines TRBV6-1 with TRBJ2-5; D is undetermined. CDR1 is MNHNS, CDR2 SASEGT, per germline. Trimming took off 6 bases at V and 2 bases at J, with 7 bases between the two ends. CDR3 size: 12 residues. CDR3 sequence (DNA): TGTGCCAGCAGCTCCGTTCAAGAGACCCAGTACTTC. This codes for CASSSVQETQYF.

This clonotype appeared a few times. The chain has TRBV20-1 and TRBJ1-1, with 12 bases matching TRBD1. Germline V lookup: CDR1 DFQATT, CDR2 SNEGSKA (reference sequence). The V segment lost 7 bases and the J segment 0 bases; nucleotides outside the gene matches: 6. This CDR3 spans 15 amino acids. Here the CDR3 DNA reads TGCAGTGGGGACAGGGGGCCGGGAATGAACACTGAAGCTTTCTTT. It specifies CSGDRGPGMNTEAFF.

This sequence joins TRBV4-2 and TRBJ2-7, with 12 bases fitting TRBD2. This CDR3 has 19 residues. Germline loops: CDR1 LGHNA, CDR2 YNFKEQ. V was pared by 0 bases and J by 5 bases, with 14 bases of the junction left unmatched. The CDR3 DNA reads TGTGCCAGCAGCCAAGAGGTGGCTAGCGGGAGGGCCAATCCCCACGAGCAGTACTTC. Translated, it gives CASSQEVASGRANPHEQYF.

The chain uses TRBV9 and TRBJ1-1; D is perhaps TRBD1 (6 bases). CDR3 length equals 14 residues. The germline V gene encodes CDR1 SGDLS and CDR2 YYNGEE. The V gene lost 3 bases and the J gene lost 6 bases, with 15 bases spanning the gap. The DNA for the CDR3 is TGTGCCAGCAGCGCCCGAGGGGGGAGCTCTGAAGCTTTCTTT. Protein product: CASSARGGSSEAFF.

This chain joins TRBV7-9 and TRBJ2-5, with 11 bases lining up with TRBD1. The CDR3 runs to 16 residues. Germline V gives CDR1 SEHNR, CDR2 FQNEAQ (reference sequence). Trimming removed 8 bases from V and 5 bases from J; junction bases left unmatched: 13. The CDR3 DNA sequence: TGTGCCAGCCCCTCCGAGGACAGGGGGCTTTATGAGACCCAGTACTTC. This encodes CASPSEDRGLYETQYF.

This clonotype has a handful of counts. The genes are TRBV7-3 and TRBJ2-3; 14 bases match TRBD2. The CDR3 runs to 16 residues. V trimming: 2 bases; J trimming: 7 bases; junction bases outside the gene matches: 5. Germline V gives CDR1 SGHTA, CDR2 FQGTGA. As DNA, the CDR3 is TGTGCCAGCAGCTTAGATGGACTAGCGGGGGGCTATACGCAGTATTTT. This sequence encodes CASSLDGLAGGYTQYF.

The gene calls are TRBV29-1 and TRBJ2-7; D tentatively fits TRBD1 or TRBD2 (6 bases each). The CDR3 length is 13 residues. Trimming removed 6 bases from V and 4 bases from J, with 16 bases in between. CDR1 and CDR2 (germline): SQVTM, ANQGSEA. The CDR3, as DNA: TGCAGCGTCCTCCCCGGGGGCCAGTACGAGCAGTACTTC. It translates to CSVLPGGQYEQYF.

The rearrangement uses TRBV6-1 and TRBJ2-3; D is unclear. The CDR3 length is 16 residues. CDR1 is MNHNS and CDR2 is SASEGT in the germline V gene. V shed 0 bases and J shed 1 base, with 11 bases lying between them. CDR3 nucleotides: TGTGCCAGCAGTGAAGCATTCGCCCCCCGCACAGATACGCAGTATTTT. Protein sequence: CASSEAFAPRTDTQYF.

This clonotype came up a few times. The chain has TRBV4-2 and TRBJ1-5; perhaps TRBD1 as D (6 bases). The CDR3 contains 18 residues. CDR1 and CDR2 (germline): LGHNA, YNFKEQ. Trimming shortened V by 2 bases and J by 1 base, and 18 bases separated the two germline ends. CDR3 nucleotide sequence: TGTGCCAGCAGCCAAACCGGCGGGGGCGTATGGAGCAATCAGCCCCAGCATTTT. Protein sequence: CASSQTGGGVWSNQPQHF.

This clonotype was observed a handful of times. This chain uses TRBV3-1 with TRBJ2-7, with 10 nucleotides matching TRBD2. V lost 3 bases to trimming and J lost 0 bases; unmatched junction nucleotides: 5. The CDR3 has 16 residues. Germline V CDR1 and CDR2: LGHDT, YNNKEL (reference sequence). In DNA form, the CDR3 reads TGTGCCAGCAGCCAGCAGGGACTAGCGCGCTCCTACGAGCAGTACTTC. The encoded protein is CASSQQGLARSYEQYF.

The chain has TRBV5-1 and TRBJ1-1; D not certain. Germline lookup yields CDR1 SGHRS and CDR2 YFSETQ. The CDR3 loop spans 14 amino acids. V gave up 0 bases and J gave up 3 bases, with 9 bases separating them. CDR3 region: CASSLGYGDTEAFF. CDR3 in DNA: TGCGCCAGCAGCTTGGGGTACGGGGACACTGAAGCTTTCTTT.

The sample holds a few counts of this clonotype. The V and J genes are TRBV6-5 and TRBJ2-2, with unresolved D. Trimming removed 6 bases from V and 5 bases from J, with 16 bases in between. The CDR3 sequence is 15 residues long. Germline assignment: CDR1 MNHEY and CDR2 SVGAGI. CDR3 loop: CASSKRTSVTGELFF. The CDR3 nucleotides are TGTGCCAGCAGCAAACGTACATCAGTTACCGGGGAGCTGTTTTTT.

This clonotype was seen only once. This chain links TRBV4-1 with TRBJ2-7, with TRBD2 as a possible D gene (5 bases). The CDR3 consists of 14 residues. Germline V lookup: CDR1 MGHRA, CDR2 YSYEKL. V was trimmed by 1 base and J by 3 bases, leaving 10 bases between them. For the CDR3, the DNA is TGCGCCAGCAGCCAAGGTCCTAGCATCTACGAGCAGTACTTC. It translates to CASSQGPSIYEQYF.